These T cell receptor beta chains were read from a single sample in a study of technical replicates of blood from a few donors. Measured with immunoSEQ multiplex PCR; TCRdb has only the in-frame clones, and not every one. This table holds 90,000 to 100,000 clones, approximately 94% found once. Sequencing used T cells isolated from PBMCs. The receptors come from a human donor in good health. Both conserved end residues are part of each CDR3. The order of the fields is CDR3 protein, CDR3 DNA, J gene, V gene, CDR3 length, D gene, clone size. A D gene is named only where the DNA matches it firmly. Clone size is shown for a subset of rows, as once, few, many or a class of expanded clone.

CASSVMLGGPAALYF | TGTGCCAGCAGCGTAATGCTAGGAGGTCCAGCCGCTCTTTACTTC | TRBJ2-5 | TRBV9 | 15 | - | -
CASSPLSGIRGELFF | TGTGCCAGCAGCCCTCTCTCGGGTATTCGCGGGGAGCTGTTTTTT | TRBJ2-2 | TRBV5-4 | 15 | - | -
CASSLGEGEKLFF | TGTGCCAGCAGCTTAGGGGAGGGGGAAAAACTGTTTTTT | TRBJ1-4 | TRBV7-3 | 13 | - | -
CASSRDRSRYEQYF | TGTGCCAGCAGTCGGGACAGGAGCCGCTACGAGCAGTACTTC | TRBJ2-7 | TRBV14 | 14 | TRBD1 | -
CASSLDREQYF | TGTGCCAGCAGCCTAGACAGGGAGCAGTACTTC | TRBJ2-7 | TRBV11-2 | 11 | - | once
CASSLRRTDNYGYTF | TGTGCCAGCAGCTTGAGGCGGACTGATAACTATGGCTACACCTTC | TRBJ1-2 | TRBV11-2 | 15 | - | -
CASRPPPGGQYF | TGTGCCAGCAGACCCCCCCCCGGGGGGCAGTACTTC | TRBJ2-7 | TRBV28 | 12 | - | -
CASSLAITGNEQFF | TGTGCCAGCAGCTTAGCAATTACAGGCAATGAGCAGTTCTTC | TRBJ2-1 | TRBV7-9 | 14 | - | -
CASSVGGGGADTQYF | TGTGCCAGCAGCGTAGGTGGCGGGGGGGCAGATACGCAGTATTTT | TRBJ2-3 | TRBV9 | 15 | TRBD2 | -
CASSFQNYGYTF | TGTGCCAGCAGTTTTCAGAACTATGGCTACACCTTC | TRBJ1-2 | TRBV28 | 12 | - | -
CASRTGGPGFEQYF | TGTGCCAGCAGGACGGGAGGCCCAGGCTTCGAGCAGTACTTC | TRBJ2-7 | TRBV28 | 14 | TRBD2 | once
CASSFGGGSYNEQFF | TGTGCCAGCTCATTCGGGGGGGGATCCTACAATGAGCAGTTCTTC | TRBJ2-1 | TRBV18 | 15 | TRBD2 | -
CASTFAAGAQEQYF | TGTGCCAGCACCTTTGCGGCGGGAGCGCAAGAGCAGTACTTC | TRBJ2-7 | TRBV6-5 | 14 | TRBD2 | once
CASSSRGDRNQDTQYF | TGTGCCAGCAGCTCACGTGGGGACAGGAATCAAGATACGCAGTATTTT | TRBJ2-3 | TRBV12-1 | 16 | - | -
CASSQGEGLSYEQYF | TGTGCCAGCAGCCAAGGAGAGGGACTGTCCTACGAGCAGTACTTC | TRBJ2-7 | TRBV4-2 | 15 | - | -
CASSLVGAGELFF | TGTGCCAGCAGCTTAGTAGGGGCCGGGGAGCTGTTTTTT | TRBJ2-2 | TRBV11-2 | 13 | - | -
CASSLGGRTENTEAFF | TGTGCCAGCAGCTTAGGCGGTAGGACAGAGAACACTGAAGCTTTCTTT | TRBJ1-1 | TRBV11-3 | 16 | - | once
CASSYSSASTNEKLFF | TGTGCCAGCAGTTACTCGTCCGCGTCAACTAATGAAAAACTGTTTTTT | TRBJ1-4 | TRBV6-5 | 16 | - | -
CASEGVGSYEQYF | TGTGCTAGTGAGGGGGTCGGCTCCTACGAGCAGTACTTC | TRBJ2-7 | TRBV12-5 | 13 | - | -
CASSSGVAFNYEQYF | TGTGCCAGCAGTTCCGGGGTTGCCTTCAACTACGAGCAGTACTTC | TRBJ2-7 | TRBV25-1 | 15 | - | -
CASPAGDTTDTQYF | TGTGCCAGCCCAGCAGGGGACACCACAGATACGCAGTATTTT | TRBJ2-3 | TRBV2 | 14 | - | -
CASRTRTGSGTDTQYF | TGTGCCAGCAGAACCCGGACAGGTTCGGGCACAGATACGCAGTATTTT | TRBJ2-3 | TRBV5-4 | 16 | TRBD1 | once
CASSQGLAEQETQYF | TGCGCCAGCAGCCAGGGACTAGCGGAGCAAGAGACCCAGTACTTC | TRBJ2-5 | TRBV4-1 | 15 | TRBD2 | -
CASKGSDPPYNEQFF | TGTGCCAGCAAGGGGTCTGATCCCCCATACAATGAGCAGTTCTTC | TRBJ2-1 | TRBV28 | 15 | - | -